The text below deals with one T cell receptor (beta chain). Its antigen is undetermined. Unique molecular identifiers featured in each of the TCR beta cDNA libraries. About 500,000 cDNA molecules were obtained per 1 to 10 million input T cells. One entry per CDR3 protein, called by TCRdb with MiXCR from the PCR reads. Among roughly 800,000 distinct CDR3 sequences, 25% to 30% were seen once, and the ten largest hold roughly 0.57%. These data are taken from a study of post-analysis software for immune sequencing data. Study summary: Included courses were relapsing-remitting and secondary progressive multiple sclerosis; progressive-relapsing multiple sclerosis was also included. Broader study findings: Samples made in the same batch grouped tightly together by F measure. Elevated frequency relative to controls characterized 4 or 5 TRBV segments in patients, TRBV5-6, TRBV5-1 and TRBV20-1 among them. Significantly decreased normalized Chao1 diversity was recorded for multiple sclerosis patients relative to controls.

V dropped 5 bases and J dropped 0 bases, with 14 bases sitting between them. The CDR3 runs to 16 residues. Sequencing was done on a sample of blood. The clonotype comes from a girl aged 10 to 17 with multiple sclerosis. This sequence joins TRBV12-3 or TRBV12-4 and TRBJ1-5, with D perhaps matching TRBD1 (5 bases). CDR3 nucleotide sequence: TGTGCCAGCAGTCCCCCCCCCCAGGGTAGCAATCAGCCCCAGCATTTT. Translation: CASSPPPQGSNQPQHF.